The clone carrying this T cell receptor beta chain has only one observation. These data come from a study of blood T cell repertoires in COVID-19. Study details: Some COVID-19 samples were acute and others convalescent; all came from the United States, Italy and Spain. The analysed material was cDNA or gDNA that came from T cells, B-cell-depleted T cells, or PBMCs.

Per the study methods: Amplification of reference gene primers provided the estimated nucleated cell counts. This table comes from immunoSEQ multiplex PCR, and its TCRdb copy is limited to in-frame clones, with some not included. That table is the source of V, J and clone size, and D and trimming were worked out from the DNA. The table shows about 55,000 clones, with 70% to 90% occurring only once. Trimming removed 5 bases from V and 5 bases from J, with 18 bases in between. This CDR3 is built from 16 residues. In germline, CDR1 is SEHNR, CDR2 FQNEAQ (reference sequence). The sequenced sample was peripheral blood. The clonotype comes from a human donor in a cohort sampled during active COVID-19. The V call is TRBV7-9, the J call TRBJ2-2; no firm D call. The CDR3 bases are TGTGCCAGCAGCCCTCCCTCCCTAAGAGATACCGGGGAGCTGTTTTTT. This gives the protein CASSPPSLRDTGELFF. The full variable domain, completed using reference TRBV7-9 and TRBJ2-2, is DTGVSQNPRHKITKRGQNVTFRCDPISEHNRLYWYRQTLGQGPEFLTYFQNEAQLEKSRLLSDRFSAERPKGSFSTLEIQRTEQGDSAMYLCASSPPSLRDTGELFFGEGSRLTVL.